The entry below gives a single TCR beta chain sequence along with its context. Antigen: not known. CDR1 is MGHDK and CDR2 is SYGVNS in the germline V gene. This CDR3 comprises 17 residues. Trimming took 5 bases from V and 1 from J; bases not matched to a gene: 10. This sample is part of a study of CD8+ T cells in alopecia areata. Study in general: Treated patients were given 5 to 10 mg oral tofacitinib twice daily.

General study points: In scalp samples, resident alphabeta T cells of normal skin are also sequenced. Whereas mice showed it more clearly, TCR sharing across patients was murkier, possibly because of HLA. Relative to normal scalp, lesional scalp, especially alopecia totalis/universalis, showed higher clonality.

The authors extracted RNA and reverse transcribed it into cDNA as the sequencing template. Produced via immunoSEQ multiplex PCR; TCRdb's table is partial and in-frame only. The table has 160,000 or so clones, roughly 66% seen once. The source is a human donor with alopecia areata. This sample comprised CD8+ T cells sorted from blood, obtained at week 0. The chain uses TRBV25-1 and TRBJ2-5; 10 nucleotides agree with TRBD1. The CDR3 DNA follows: TGTGCCAGCAGTCGGGACAGGGGTCGGGGTGGCCAAGAGACCCAGTACTTC. Amino acid sequence: CASSRDRGRGGQETQYF.